Listed below are T cell receptor beta chains from one sample, sequenced in a study of blood T cell repertoires in COVID-19. The method was immunoSEQ multiplex PCR; TCRdb's version includes in-frame clones alone and lacks a portion of them. The data contain 100,000 to 120,000 clones, 65% to 90% of them singletons. Specimen: peripheral blood. The source is a man aged 50 to 59 with acute or convalescent COVID-19. The CDR3 runs from the conserved cysteine through the conserved F or W. The D gene is left open where the match is weak. Size tells how often a clone was seen (once, few, many) or the class of an expanded clone, and some rows leave it out.

j_gene: TRBJ1-4; v_gene: TRBV28; abundance: -; d_gene: TRBD1; CDR3nt: TGTGCCAGCAGTTTGGACAGGGGGGCAACTAATGAAAAACTGTTTTTT; CDR3aa: CASSLDRGATNEKLFF
j_gene: TRBJ1-6; v_gene: TRBV3-1/TRBV3-2; abundance: -; d_gene: -; CDR3nt: TGTGCCAGCAGCCCTCTCCTTTGGGGGGGGAGCGATTCACCCCTCCACTTT; CDR3aa: CASSPLLWGGSDSPLHF
j_gene: TRBJ1-6; v_gene: TRBV28; abundance: once; d_gene: -; CDR3nt: TGTGCCAGCAGTTCCTTAGCCTATAATTCACCCCTCCACTTT; CDR3aa: CASSSLAYNSPLHF
j_gene: TRBJ1-3; v_gene: TRBV28; abundance: once; d_gene: TRBD1; CDR3nt: TGTGCCAGCAGTTTGGAGACAGGGGTTGGAAACACCATATATTTT; CDR3aa: CASSLETGVGNTIYF
j_gene: TRBJ2-2; v_gene: TRBV14; abundance: -; d_gene: -; CDR3nt: TGTGCCAGCAGTCAAAGGCCGGGGAGCCTCACCGGGGAGCTGTTTTTT; CDR3aa: CASSQRPGSLTGELFF
j_gene: TRBJ1-2; v_gene: TRBV19; abundance: few; d_gene: -; CDR3nt: TGTGCCAGTAGTGACTCTAACTATGGCTACACCTTC; CDR3aa: CASSDSNYGYTF
j_gene: TRBJ1-5; v_gene: TRBV7-2; abundance: -; d_gene: -; CDR3nt: TGTGCCAGCAGCGATGGACAGAGGCATCAGCCCCAGCATTTT; CDR3aa: CASSDGQRHQPQHF
j_gene: TRBJ2-7; v_gene: TRBV5-1; abundance: -; d_gene: -; CDR3nt: TGCGCCAGCAGCTTGTCAGGGACTCCTGAGGTCCACGAGCAGTACTTC; CDR3aa: CASSLSGTPEVHEQYF
j_gene: TRBJ1-5; v_gene: TRBV7-9; abundance: -; d_gene: -; CDR3nt: TGTGCCAGCAGTCGGGGTGGGCGGCAGCCCCAGCATTTT; CDR3aa: CASSRGGRQPQHF
j_gene: TRBJ1-2; v_gene: TRBV7-9; abundance: -; d_gene: -; CDR3nt: TGTGCCGGAGCGGGGGGAGAACAACCCAACGCTAACTATGGCTACACCTTC; CDR3aa: CAGAGGEQPNANYGYTF
j_gene: TRBJ1-6; v_gene: TRBV6-6; abundance: -; d_gene: -; CDR3nt: TGTGCCAGCAGTTACTCGAGTGTTTCCTATAATTCACCCCTCCACTTT; CDR3aa: CASSYSSVSYNSPLHF
j_gene: TRBJ1-2; v_gene: TRBV25-1; abundance: once; d_gene: -; CDR3nt: TGTGCCAGCAGTGAGTTAACAAATAACTATGGCTACACCTTC; CDR3aa: CASSELTNNYGYTF
j_gene: TRBJ2-7; v_gene: TRBV11-2; abundance: -; d_gene: -; CDR3nt: TGTGCCAGCAGCTTACTGTCGGGGTCGGGCGAGCAGTACTTC; CDR3aa: CASSLLSGSGEQYF
j_gene: TRBJ2-7; v_gene: TRBV6-5; abundance: -; d_gene: -; CDR3nt: TGTGCCAGCGGAGGTCAGACCTACGAGCAGTACTTC; CDR3aa: CASGGQTYEQYF